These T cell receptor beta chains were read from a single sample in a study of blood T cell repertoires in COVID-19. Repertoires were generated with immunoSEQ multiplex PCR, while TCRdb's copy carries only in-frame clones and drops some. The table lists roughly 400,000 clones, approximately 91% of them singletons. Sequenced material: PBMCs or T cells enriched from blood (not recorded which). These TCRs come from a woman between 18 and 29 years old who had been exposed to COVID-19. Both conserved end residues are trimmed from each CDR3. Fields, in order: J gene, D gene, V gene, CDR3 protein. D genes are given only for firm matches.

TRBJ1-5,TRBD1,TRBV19,ASSTWTGANQPQH
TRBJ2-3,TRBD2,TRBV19,ASSSGGVPADTQY
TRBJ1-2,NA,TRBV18,ASSPTDNYGYT
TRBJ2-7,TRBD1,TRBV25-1,ASSKSGTGSFGQY
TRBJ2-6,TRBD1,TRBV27,ATSGTGLAGANVLT
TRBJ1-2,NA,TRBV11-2,ASSDGGNYGYT
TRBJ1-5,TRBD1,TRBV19,ASSADRAGNQPQH
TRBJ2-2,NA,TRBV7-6,ASSLVQGSTGELF
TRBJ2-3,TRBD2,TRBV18,ASSPVWASGSTSTDTQY
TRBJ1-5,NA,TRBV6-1,ASSGQIFTSNQPQH
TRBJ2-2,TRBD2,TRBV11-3,ASSSTSQITGELF
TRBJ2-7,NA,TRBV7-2,ASSLDWYEQY
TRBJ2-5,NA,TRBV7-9,ASSMGHPTETQY
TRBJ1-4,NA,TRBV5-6,ASSLVARDEKLF
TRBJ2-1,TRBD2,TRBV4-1,ASSLSGDFDEQF
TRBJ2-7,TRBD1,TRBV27,ASSFRPGTGSHEQY
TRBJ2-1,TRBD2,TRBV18,ASSTDRGGEQF
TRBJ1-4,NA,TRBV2,ASGGVTNEKLF
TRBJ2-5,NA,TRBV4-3,ASSQDQGEETQY
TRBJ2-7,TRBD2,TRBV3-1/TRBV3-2,ASNNLAGGTYEQY
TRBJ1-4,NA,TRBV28,ASGHPATNEKLF
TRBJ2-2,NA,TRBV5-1,ASSLGQNTGELF
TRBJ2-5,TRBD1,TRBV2,ASRRGQPGVPVGQTQY
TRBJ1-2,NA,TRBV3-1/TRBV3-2,ASSLGWQGQEGYT
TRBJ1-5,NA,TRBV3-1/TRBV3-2,ASSDDRNQPQH
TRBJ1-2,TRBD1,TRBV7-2,ASSFGQGALYYGYT
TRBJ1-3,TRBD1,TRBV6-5,ASTGGYGNTIY
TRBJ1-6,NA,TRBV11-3,ASSLDYLSPLH
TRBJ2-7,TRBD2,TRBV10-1,ASSVWTSSVEQY
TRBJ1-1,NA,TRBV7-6,ASSLGDKNTEAF
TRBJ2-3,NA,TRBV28,ASRSVGEADTQY